These 30 T cell receptor beta chains came from one sample sequenced in a study of breast tumors, draining lymph nodes, adjacent tissues. MiXCR, applied by TCRdb to the multiplex PCR reads, yields one record per CDR3 protein. The sample yields roughly 80,000 distinct CDR3 sequences, about 21% seen once. Samples came from axillary lymph nodes draining the breast cancer. The sample comprised axillary lymph node tissue. The receptors were gathered from a female donor with breast cancer. Some clones in this sample may be carry-over from other donors' samples.

This clonotype has ten or more counts. This chain links TRBV7-9 with TRBJ2-3; D is unclear. Germline lookup yields CDR1 SEHNR and CDR2 FQNEAQ (reference sequence). The CDR3 runs 15 residues. V was shortened by 0 bases and J by 4 bases, with 11 bases between the two germline ends. DNA of the CDR3: TGTGCCAGCAGCTTAGCGAGGTTTTTGGCAGATACGCAGTATTTT. Translated, it gives CASSLARFLADTQYF.

Of note for this clonotype: Mismatch with germline at one junction end may stem from a read error. The rearrangement links TRBV9 to TRBJ1-2; TRBD1 is a possible D gene (5 bases). There are 15 residues in the CDR3. CDR1 and CDR2 (germline): SGDLS, YYNGEE. The CDR3 DNA follows: TGTGCCGGCAGCGTGGACGGCGGGGGAACGTATGGCTACACCTTC. As protein: CAGSVDGGGTYGYTF.

The chain uses TRBV3-2 and TRBJ2-7. TRBV3-2 constitutes a pseudogene. This CDR3 comprises 12 residues. CDR3 nucleotide sequence: TGTGCCAGCAGCCAATGCCGCTACGAGCAGTACTTC. As protein: CASSQCRYEQYF.

V usage is TRBV27 and J usage is TRBJ1-6, with TRBD1 matching 12 bases. J gave up 10 bases and V 3 bases, and 4 bases lay outside the gene matches. This CDR3 is built from 15 residues. The germline V gene has CDR1 MNHEY and CDR2 SMNVEV (reference sequence). In DNA form, the CDR3 reads TGTGCCAGCAGTTTGGGGACAGGGGGCCAGTCACCCCTCCACTTT. Protein product: CASSLGTGGQSPLHF.

This clonotype was detected ten times or more. The chain joins TRBV24-1 to TRBJ1-5; tentatively, D is TRBD1 (6 bases). Germline assignment: CDR1 KGHDR and CDR2 SFDVKD. The CDR3 extends over 16 amino acids. The V end lost 4 bases, the J end lost 7 bases, and 19 bases lay between the germline ends. CDR3: CATSEVRDRYRQPQHF. CDR3 coding DNA: TGTGCCACCAGTGAAGTTCGAGACAGGTACCGGCAGCCCCAGCATTTT.

This clonotype was recorded many times. The genes are TRBV7-6 and TRBJ2-7; TRBD2 matches at 7 bases. The CDR3 contains 12 residues. Trimming cost V 5 bases and J 4 bases; bases outside gene matches: 2. Per the germline V gene, CDR1 is SGHVS and CDR2 is FNYEAQ. The CDR3 spells CASSKAGYEQYF. CDR3 DNA: TGTGCCAGCAGCAAAGCGGGATACGAGCAGTACTTC.

This clonotype was detected ten times or more. This rearrangement joins TRBV24-1 to TRBJ1-5; no definite D call. Trimming left V 5 bases short and J 8 bases short, with 15 bases between. Germline V CDR1 and CDR2: KGHDR, SFDVKD. The CDR3 runs 14 residues. The CDR3 DNA is TGTGCCACCAGTGGATATGGGCCGGAAGAGCCCCAGCATTTT. As protein: CATSGYGPEEPQHF.

This clonotype was observed many times. This chain uses TRBV27 with TRBJ2-7; D unclear. This CDR3 spans 12 amino acids. V was trimmed by 4 bases and J by 3 bases, leaving 7 bases between them. CDR1 and CDR2 (germline): MNHEY, SMNVEV (reference sequence). CDR3: CASSSVNYEQYF. The CDR3 DNA sequence: TGTGCCAGCAGTTCCGTGAACTACGAGCAGTACTTC.

This clonotype is termed medium-sized. The chain has TRBV15 and TRBJ1-2; D not certain. This CDR3 contains 13 residues. The germline V gene encodes CDR1 LNHNV and CDR2 YYDKDF (reference sequence). Trimming pared 0 bases from V and 6 bases from J, leaving 8 bases between. CDR3 nucleotides: TGTGCCACCAGCAGAGAGGAGGGTGATGGCTACACCTTC. Protein: CATSREEGDGYTF.

The chain uses TRBV12-3 or TRBV12-4 and TRBJ2-7, with TRBD1 matching over 7 bases. The CDR3 loop spans 16 amino acids. V lost 8 bases and J lost 8; bases outside the gene matches: 21. The CDR3 coding sequence is TGTGCCAGCGGACATACATCGACAGGGAGTCTGGGCAAGCAGTACTTC. It yields the protein CASGHTSTGSLGKQYF.

This clonotype was seen many times. V usage is TRBV20-1 and J usage is TRBJ1-5, with no clear D. The CDR3 is made up of 13 amino acids. The germline gives CDR1 DFQATT, CDR2 SNEGSKA (reference sequence). Trimming removed 5 bases from V and 4 bases from J, with 12 bases in between. The CDR3 nucleotides are TGCAGTGCTCCACAAGGCATTAATCAGCCCCAGCATTTT. It codes for CSAPQGINQPQHF.

This clonotype was seen at least ten times. V gene TRBV5-1 combines with J gene TRBJ2-5; the D call may be TRBD1 or TRBD2 (5 bases each). The germline CDR1 and CDR2 sequences are SGHRS and YFSETQ. V lost 4 bases and J 4 bases, leaving 11 bases between the germline ends. CDR3 length equals 13 residues. CDR3: CASSLGDTETQYF. CDR3 DNA: TGCGCCAGCAGCCTGGGGGATACAGAGACCCAGTACTTC. The full variable domain, completed using reference TRBV5-1 and TRBJ2-5, is KAGVTQTPRYLIKTRGQQVTLSCSPISGHRSVSWYQQTPGQGLQFLFEYFSETQRNKGNFPGRFSGRQFSNSRSEMNVSTLELGDSALYLCASSLGDTETQYFGPGTRLLVL.

This chain connects TRBV10-3 to TRBJ1-1, with D unclear. The CDR3 is 15 residues long. CDR1 is ENHRY, CDR2 SYGVKD, per germline. V lost 0 bases to trimming and J lost 6 bases, with 14 bases between them. The CDR3 loop is CAISESVTEGSEAFF. The CDR3 region has the DNA TGTGCCATCAGTGAGTCTGTGACCGAGGGTTCTGAAGCTTTCTTT.

This clonotype was seen only once. With a much larger clone just one base away, this may be a read error. It is likely a read error, because the conserved phenylalanine at the end of the CDR3 is missing. This sequence joins TRBV20-1 and TRBJ2-2; tentative D call: TRBD2 (5 bases). The CDR3 is 12 amino acids. Germline V lookup: CDR1 DFQATT, CDR2 SNEGSKA (reference sequence). V lost 5 bases and J lost 2, with 6 bases in between. This CDR3 is CSAGRNTGELFY. The CDR3 bases are TGCAGTGCTGGGAGAAACACCGGGGAGCTGTTTTAT.

This rearrangement joins TRBV18 to TRBJ1-2; unclear D gene. V lost 2 bases and J lost 3, with 7 bases in between. The CDR3 runs to 13 residues. From germline, CDR1 is KGHSH and CDR2 LQKENI. CDR3 DNA: TGTGCCAGCTCACCAGACTCTTACTATGGCTACACCTTC. This gives the protein CASSPDSYYGYTF.

The V and J genes are TRBV5-4 and TRBJ2-2; 7 bases fit TRBD2. The CDR3 is made up of 15 amino acids. The V gene end was trimmed by 4 bases and the J gene end by 3 bases; junction bases not matched to a gene: 6. Germline assignment: CDR1 SGHNT and CDR2 YYREEE (reference sequence). This CDR3 is CASSGLAADTGELFF. In DNA, the CDR3 is TGTGCCAGCAGCGGCCTAGCGGCGGACACCGGGGAGCTGTTTTTT.

This clonotype was recorded at least ten times. The chain couples TRBV11-3 to TRBJ2-7; 11 bases match TRBD1. Trimming removed 5 bases from V and 6 bases from J; junction bases left unmatched: 3. Per the germline V gene, CDR1 is SGHNT and CDR2 is YENEEA. This CDR3 contains 13 residues. The CDR3 nucleotides are TGTGCCAGCAGCCGAGGGACAGGGGGCGAGCAGTACTTC. Its translation is CASSRGTGGEQYF.

This clonotype has at least ten counts. The chain employs TRBV7-2 and TRBJ2-3; 8 nucleotides agree with TRBD2. CDR3 length: 15 amino acids. Germline CDR1 SGHTA, CDR2 FQGNSA. The ends lost 3 bases at V and 4 bases at J; junction bases unmatched: 6. CDR3 residues: CASSFRAGASDTQYF. The CDR3 DNA is TGTGCCAGCAGCTTTCGAGCGGGAGCTTCAGATACGCAGTATTTT.

This clonotype was detected many times. This chain uses TRBV5-6 with TRBJ2-2; 8 bases fit TRBD2. The CDR3 spans 17 residues. Unmatched junction bases numbered 5, after V lost 0 bases and J lost 1 base. Germline V gives CDR1 SGHDT, CDR2 YYEEEE. DNA of the CDR3: TGTGCCAGCAGCTTGGCCGGGAGGGTAGGGAACACCGGGGAGCTGTTTTTT. Amino acid sequence: CASSLAGRVGNTGELFF.

This clonotype was observed many times. V usage is TRBV19 and J usage is TRBJ2-3; D remains ambiguous. The V gene's germline CDR1 is LNHDA and CDR2 SQIVND (reference sequence). The CDR3 consists of 14 residues. Trimming took off 1 base at V and 2 bases at J, with 7 bases between the two ends. The CDR3 DNA sequence: TGTGCCAGTAGTATAGGATCCCTCACAGATACGCAGTATTTT. Amino acids: CASSIGSLTDTQYF.

This clonotype has ten or more counts. This chain uses TRBV9 with TRBJ2-2; unclear D gene. The CDR3 is made up of 16 amino acids. The germline CDR1 and CDR2 sequences are SGDLS and YYNGEE. The V gene lost 0 bases and the J gene lost 0 bases, with 9 bases spanning the gap. The CDR3 nucleotides are TGTGCCAGCAGCGTAGGGAGATCCACGAACACCGGGGAGCTGTTTTTT. It encodes CASSVGRSTNTGELFF.

This clonotype was observed many times. The chain is built from TRBV6-1 and TRBJ1-6; 11 bases are a match to TRBD1. The CDR3 length is 17 residues. CDR1 is MNHNS and CDR2 is SASEGT in the germline V gene. J was trimmed by 10 bases and V by 2 bases; bases with no gene match: 10. CDR3 amino acids: CASSEWGTGGSRSPLHF. CDR3 DNA sequence: TGTGCCAGCAGTGAATGGGGGACAGGGGGGTCTAGGTCACCCCTCCACTTT.

In its sample, this clonotype was seen a few times. V usage is TRBV5-4 and J usage is TRBJ1-1; no clear D gene. Germline values: CDR1 SGHNT, CDR2 YYREEE (reference sequence). V gave up 0 bases and J gave up 4 bases, with 10 bases separating them. The CDR3 sequence is 14 residues long. The CDR3 is CASSLVGPVTEAFF. CDR3 in DNA: TGTGCCAGCAGCTTGGTTGGTCCCGTCACTGAAGCTTTCTTT.

Only a few counts were recorded for this clonotype. The V gene is TRBV28, the J gene TRBJ2-7; D unresolved. V lost 7 bases, J lost 5 bases, and 9 bases lay in between. The CDR3 is 11 amino acids. Germline CDR1 reads MDHEN; CDR2 reads SYDVKM. The CDR3 coding sequence is TGTGCCAGCAACTCTTTGCACGAGCAGTACTTC. The encoded protein is CASNSLHEQYF.

This clonotype was recorded many times. The chain recombines TRBV7-2 with TRBJ1-6, with D possibly matching TRBD1 (5 bases). CDR1 and CDR2 (germline): SGHTA, FQGNSA. The CDR3 contains 15 residues. V lost 5 bases and J 13 bases, leaving 21 bases between the germline ends. The CDR3 DNA sequence: TGTGCCAGCAGCCCAAGCGGGGCCGAGGTAAACCCCCTCCACTTT. This gives the protein CASSPSGAEVNPLHF.

This clonotype was seen ten or more times. This chain uses TRBV19 with TRBJ1-6; D not certain. The V gene lost 2 bases and the J gene lost 11 bases, with 7 bases spanning the gap. The germline V gene encodes CDR1 LNHDA and CDR2 SQIVND (reference sequence). The CDR3 has 12 amino acids. CDR3 residues: CASSIPPTPLHF. CDR3 bases: TGTGCCAGTAGTATACCACCTACACCCCTCCACTTT.

In its sample, this clonotype was seen many times. The rearrangement uses TRBV20-1 and TRBJ2-4; TRBD2 matches at 11 bases. This CDR3 has 14 amino acids. Germline-derived CDR1 and CDR2 are DFQATT and SNEGSKA (reference sequence). Trimming took 1 base from V and 6 from J; bases not matched to a gene: 2. The CDR3 nucleotides read TGCAGTGCTAGAGTTGGGACTAGCGGAAACATTCAGTACTTC. Translated, it gives CSARVGTSGNIQYF.

This clonotype was seen at least ten times. The rearrangement joins TRBV5-5 to TRBJ1-2; tentatively, D is TRBD1 (5 bases). CDR3 length equals 14 residues. With 4 bases removed from V and 4 bases from J, the gap between germline ends came to 14 bases. Germline CDR1 and CDR2: SGHKS and YYEKEE (reference sequence). The CDR3 loop is CASSLRDGAYGYTF. In DNA form, the CDR3 reads TGTGCCAGCAGCCTACGGGACGGAGCCTATGGCTACACCTTC.

This clonotype showed up many times. The CDR3 loop reads CASSDGGTLYEQYF. CDR3 coding DNA: TGTGCCAGCAGTGACGGAGGGACCCTCTACGAGCAGTACTTC. This sequence joins TRBV6-4 and TRBJ2-7; tentative D call: TRBD2 (6 bases). Germline CDR1 and CDR2: MRHNA and SNTAGT. Trimming took 2 bases from V and 3 from J, leaving 11 bases between them. The CDR3 has 14 amino acids.

This clonotype was recorded a few times. A much larger clone differs by one base, so this may be a read error. No conserved phenylalanine or tryptophan ends this CDR3, so it is likely a read error. The chain employs TRBV12-3 or TRBV12-4 and TRBJ1-2; D gene ambiguous. The CDR3 totals 14 residues. Trimming stripped 3 bases from V and 7 bases from J, with 15 bases between. Here the CDR3 DNA reads TGTGCCAGCAGTTTCAGTGTGGGAGAAAGTGGCTACACCCTC. Translating it yields CASSFSVGESGYTL.